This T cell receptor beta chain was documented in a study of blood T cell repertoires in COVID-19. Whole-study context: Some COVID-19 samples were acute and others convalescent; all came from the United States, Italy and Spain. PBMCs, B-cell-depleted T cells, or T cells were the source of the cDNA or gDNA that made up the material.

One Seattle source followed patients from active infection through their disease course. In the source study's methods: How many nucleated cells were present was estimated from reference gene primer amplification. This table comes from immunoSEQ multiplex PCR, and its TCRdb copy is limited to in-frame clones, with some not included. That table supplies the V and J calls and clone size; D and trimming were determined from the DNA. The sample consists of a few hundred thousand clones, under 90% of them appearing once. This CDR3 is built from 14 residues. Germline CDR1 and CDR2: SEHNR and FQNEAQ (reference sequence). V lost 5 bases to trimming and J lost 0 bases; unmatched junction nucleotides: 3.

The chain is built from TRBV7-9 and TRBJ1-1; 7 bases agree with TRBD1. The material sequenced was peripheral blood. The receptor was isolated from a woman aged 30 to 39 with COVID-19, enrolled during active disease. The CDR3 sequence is CASSPQGMNTEAFF. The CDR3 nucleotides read TGTGCCAGCAGCCCACAGGGGATGAACACTGAAGCTTTCTTT.